This TCR beta chain comes out of a study of CD8 T cells in ankylosing spondylitis. General observations from the study: Significant enrichment of disease-linked clones was reported in matched ankylosing spondylitis synovial fluid. Blood of patients with ankylosing spondylitis appeared to be characterized by a TCR beta motif of 8 or 9 highly homologous variants.

V lost 1 base to trimming and J lost 0 bases, with 9 bases between them. The CDR3 covers 14 residues. Per the germline V gene, CDR1 is DFQATT and CDR2 is SNEGSKA (reference sequence). As for this clonotype: Its antigen remains unknown.

Quantitative barcoded 5'-RACE was used to prepare TCR beta libraries. TCRdb reprocessed the 5' RACE reads with MiXCR, giving one entry per CDR3 protein. The table has approximately 300,000 distinct CDR3 sequences, roughly 8% seen once. This clonotype was sampled from a male donor with ankylosing spondylitis. Sequences were obtained from blood, either unsorted or a sorted T cell fraction (not recorded which). The chain carries TRBV20-1 and TRBJ1-1; D gene ambiguous. This CDR3 is CSARVRSVNTEAFF. The CDR3 bases are TGCAGTGCTAGAGTCCGCAGTGTGAACACTGAAGCTTTCTTT.